This T cell receptor beta chain was sequenced in a study of a mutant IDH1 vaccine in newly diagnosed glioma. Germline CDR1 SGHRS, CDR2 YFSETQ. This CDR3 spans 15 amino acids. V was pared by 4 bases and J by 3 bases, with 6 bases of the junction left unmatched. Time point meaning: week 23, last vaccination. With topical imiquimod, each dose of the vaccine consisted of 300 ug of mutant IDH1 20-mer peptide. In regard to this clone: Its antigen is undetermined.

Sequencing used immunoSEQ multiplex PCR; TCRdb keeps in-frame clones, though not all of them. The table lists approximately 67,000 clones, about 87% of them singletons. This chain joins TRBV5-1 and TRBJ1-5; 8 bases map to TRBD1. The specimen comprised PBMCs, sampled from a glioma patient whose treatment included an IDH1 peptide vaccine. This TCR came from a man aged 18-30 years with glioma. The CDR3 here is CASSLTTGANQPQHF. The CDR3 DNA reads TGCGCCAGCAGCCTTACGACAGGGGCCAATCAGCCCCAGCATTTT.